This TCR beta chain appears in the sequencing data of a study of vaccination and CD4 T cells after COVID-19 (dated 2022 in TCRdb). Study-wide context: Convalescent patients had a positive SARS-CoV-2 result on nasal swab PCR, and of these patients, nine had mild disease and one had severe disease. Six males and four females were included in the convalescent cohort, with two Hispanic individuals, seven Caucasians, two Asians and one multiracial person represented. Each participant got two doses of either the Pfizer-BioNTech BNT162b2 vaccine (n=8) or the Moderna mRNA-1273 vaccine (n=2). Post-COVID blood samples were collected from convalescent patients a median of about 92 days after diagnosis, with a range of about 35 to 170 days. Post-vaccine blood samples were obtained a median of around 67 days after the second vaccine dose, with a range of roughly 13 to 250 days. Culture stimuli were overlapping spike peptide pools from SARS-CoV-2 and from the common cold coronaviruses HCoV-NL63, HCoV-OC43 and HCoV-229E. Control cultures used a CEFX viral epitope pool as positive control, an HIV-1 Nef peptide pool as negative control, or no peptide. In 10 COVID-19 convalescent patients and a handful of infection-naive healthy vaccine recipients, the spike-specific CD4+ TCR repertoire before mRNA vaccination was compared with the repertoire after mRNA vaccination.

The germline V gene (reference sequence) specifies SEHNR as CDR1 and FQNEAQ as CDR2. The cysteine opens and the phenylalanine closes a CDR3 of 15 amino acids. Of all the DNA, just the CDR3 is kept, 45 bases in frame from base 1. Trimming takes 3 bases off V and 3 bases off J; junction bases not matched to a gene: 7. The treatment or condition label of this sample denotes: approximately 9-day PBMC culture with coronavirus spike peptide pools or control peptides (ViraFEST assay). The ViraFEST assay, used in the study, expanded antigen-specific T cells with peptide pools and then identified the expanded clonotypes through TCR sequencing. Positive SARS-CoV-2 PCR tests in the convalescent patients dated from March to December 2020, before Alpha, Beta and Delta variants emerged in the United States. PBMCs were cultured at around 2 million per well in IMDM supplemented with around 5.5% human AB serum and 9 to 10 IU/ml IL-2, with roughly 9.5 ug/ml peptide pools added. Half of the culture medium was replaced with fresh IL-2-containing medium on days 3 and 7. Once the cells had been in culture for roughly 10 days, the EasySep CD4+ T cell isolation kit was used to isolate CD4+ T cells by negative selection. Ficoll-Paque Plus gradient centrifugation was used to isolate PBMCs from whole blood, and the isolated PBMCs were then either used fresh or cryopreserved at -140C. Triplicate wells were generally used for each culture condition.

In its sample, this clonotype was seen many times. Which antigen it targets is not known. No base quality information exists; no much larger clone differs at one position. The method behind the library was PCR. DNA from cultured CD4+ T cells was subjected to TCR sequencing with the Oncomine TCR Beta short-read assay at the Johns Hopkins FTIC core. Genomic DNA was extracted from the cultured CD4+ T cells with the QIAamp micro DNA kit. Oncomine TCR Beta libraries from cultured CD4+ T cells were pooled using unique dual indexes and sequenced on an Illumina iSeq 100. The published analysis was carried out like this. Non-productive sequences were filtered out, and CDR3s that did not start with C, did not end with F or W, or were shorter than 7 amino acids were discarded. Antigen-specific clonotypes were identified using the MANAFEST web application through comparison of peptide-stimulated wells with reference and other culture wells. An FDR below 0.05, an odds ratio above 5, and a productive frequency above 0.1% in at least two of three replicate wells were required for clones to be considered positive. A clonotype counted as cross-reactive if it showed significant expansion both in the SARS-CoV-2 spike wells and in at least one common cold coronavirus spike condition. Similarity between CDR3 sequences was evaluated in R version 3.6.1 using Levenshtein distances (stringdist) and unrooted phylogenetic trees (ape). TCRdb reran the public reads through fastp at Q25 and MiXCR, keeping productive beta chains. Each CDR3 protein appears once, grouped with its most common genes and DNA. TCRdb, rather than the study authors, made the V and J calls. A total of about 3,200 distinct CDR3 sequences appear in this sample, about 24% of them only once. Around 55% of the sample comes from the top ten.

On the study overall, not on this receptor specifically: Of the vaccine-specific clones found in convalescent patients, nearly all (304 of 307) were mono-reactive for SARS-CoV-2 spike instead of being cross-reactive with common cold coronaviruses. The median number of SARS-CoV-2-reactive clonotypes rose from 20 to 25 after infection to approximately 41 after vaccination, but the change was not significant. Relatively few convalescent patients were included in the study, and early timepoints after natural infection were not analyzed. Among the post-vaccine SARS-CoV-2-reactive clones in convalescent patients, a median around 86% showed up only after vaccination, which suggests vaccine-specific priming.

The chain is encoded by TRBV7-9 joined to TRBJ1-1, with 7 bases aligning to TRBD1. The origin of this receptor is a human donor who had recovered from COVID-19. Specimen: CD4+ T cells from blood, cultured in vitro, collected after SARS-CoV-2 vaccination. The CDR3 here reads CASSLGDRGYTEAFF. DNA sequence: TGTGCCAGCAGCTTGGGGGACAGAGGGTACACTGAAGCTTTCTTT.